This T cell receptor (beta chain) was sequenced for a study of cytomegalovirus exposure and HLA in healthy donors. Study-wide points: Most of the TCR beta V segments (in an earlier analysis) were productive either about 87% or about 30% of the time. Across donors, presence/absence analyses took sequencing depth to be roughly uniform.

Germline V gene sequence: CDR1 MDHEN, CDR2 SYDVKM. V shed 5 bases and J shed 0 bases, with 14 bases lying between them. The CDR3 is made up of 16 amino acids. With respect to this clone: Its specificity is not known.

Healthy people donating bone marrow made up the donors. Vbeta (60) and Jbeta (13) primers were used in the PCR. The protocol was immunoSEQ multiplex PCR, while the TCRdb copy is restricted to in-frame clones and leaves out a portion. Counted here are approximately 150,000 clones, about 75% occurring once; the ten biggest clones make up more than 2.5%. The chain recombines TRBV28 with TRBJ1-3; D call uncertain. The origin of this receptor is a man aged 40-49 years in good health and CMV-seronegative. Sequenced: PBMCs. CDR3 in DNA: TGTGCCAGCAGTACCCAAGGACGGGACTCTGGAAACACCATATATTTT. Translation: CASSTQGRDSGNTIYF.